This TCR beta chain was captured in a study of blood T cells in healthy people across ages. The study, taken as a whole, reports: A greater number of naive CD4+ cells and higher diversity distinguished long-lived donors from aged donors. Estimated diversity, derived from one million T cells, was regarded as an underestimate.

Through a sample-barcoded 5' primer and a J-beta primer mix, a second PCR was run for 7 to 11 cycles. TCRdb reprocessed the 5' RACE reads via MiXCR and lists one record per CDR3 protein. Of about 730,000 distinct CDR3 sequences listed, around 40% are singletons. Trimming cost V 0 bases and J 12 bases, with 13 bases left between them. Germline lookup yields CDR1 SGHRS and CDR2 YFSETQ. This CDR3 is built from 13 residues. A word on this clonotype: Its target is unknown.

The TCR was taken from a woman in her sixties in good health. The sequenced material came from blood. The chain is built from TRBV5-1 and TRBJ2-1; a weak D match, TRBD1 (6 bases). The DNA of the CDR3 is TGCGCCAGCAGCTTGGACAGGGAAGATGGGCAGTTCTTC. It encodes CASSLDREDGQFF. The entire variable domain, with the rest obtained from reference TRBV5-1 and TRBJ2-1, is as follows: KAGVTQTPRYLIKTRGQQVTLSCSPISGHRSVSWYQQTPGQGLQFLFEYFSETQRNKGNFPGRFSGRQFSNSRSEMNVSTLELGDSALYLCASSLDREDGQFFGPGTRLTVL.